A single TCR beta chain is shown here with its context. What it binds is not known. Trimming stripped 6 bases from V and 6 bases from J, with 21 bases between. This CDR3 comprises 15 residues. Germline V gene lookup returns CDR1 DFQATT and CDR2 SNEGSKA (reference sequence). Primers used in a second PCR of about 7 to 12 cycles were a sample-barcoded 5' primer and a J-beta primer mix. From the 5' RACE reads, TCRdb called clonotypes with MiXCR, one entry per CDR3 protein. The sample yields approximately 800,000 distinct CDR3 sequences, 25% seen once. This sample is drawn from a study of blood T cells in healthy people across ages. Study-wide results and caveats: Per million T cells, the diversity of TCR beta decreased roughly linearly as age advanced.

The same data also went into a second study, on T cells of mothers and their children. As reported in that work: The study obtained over 8 million TCR beta CDR3 reads per mother and some 3 million per child.

The specimen was blood. This clonotype was sampled from a boy aged 5-17 years in good health. The rearrangement uses TRBV20-1 and TRBJ2-1, with D perhaps matching TRBD1 (7 bases). The CDR3 DNA reads TGCAGTGCCGGCGAGGGCGGGACAGACATCAATGAGCAGTTCTTC. Its translation: CSAGEGGTDINEQFF.